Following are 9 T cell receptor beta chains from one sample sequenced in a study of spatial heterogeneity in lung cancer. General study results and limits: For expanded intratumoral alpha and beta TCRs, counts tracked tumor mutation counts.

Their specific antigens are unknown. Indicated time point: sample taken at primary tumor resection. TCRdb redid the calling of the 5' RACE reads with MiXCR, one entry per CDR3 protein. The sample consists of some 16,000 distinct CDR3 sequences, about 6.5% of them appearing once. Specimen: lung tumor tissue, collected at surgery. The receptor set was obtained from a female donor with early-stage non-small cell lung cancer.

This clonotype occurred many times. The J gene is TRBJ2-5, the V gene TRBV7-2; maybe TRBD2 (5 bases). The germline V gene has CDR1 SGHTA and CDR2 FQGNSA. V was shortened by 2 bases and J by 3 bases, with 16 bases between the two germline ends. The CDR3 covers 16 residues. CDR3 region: CASSLNRWTGEETQYF. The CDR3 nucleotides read TGTGCCAGCAGCTTAAATAGGTGGACTGGGGAAGAGACCCAGTACTTC.

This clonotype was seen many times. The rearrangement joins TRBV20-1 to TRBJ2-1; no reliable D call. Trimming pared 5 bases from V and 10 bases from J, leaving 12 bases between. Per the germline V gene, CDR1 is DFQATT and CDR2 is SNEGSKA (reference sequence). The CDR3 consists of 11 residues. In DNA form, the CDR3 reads TGCAGTGCTCAGACAAGCGACGAGCAGTTCTTC. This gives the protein CSAQTSDEQFF.

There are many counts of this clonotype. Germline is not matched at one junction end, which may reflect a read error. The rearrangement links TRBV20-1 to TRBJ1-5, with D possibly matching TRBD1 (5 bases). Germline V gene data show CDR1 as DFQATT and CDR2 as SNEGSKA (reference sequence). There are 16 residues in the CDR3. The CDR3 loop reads CSAGERGTRGNQPQHF. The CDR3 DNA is TGCAGTGCTGGAGAACGAGGGACTAGGGGCAATCAGCCCCAGCATTTT.

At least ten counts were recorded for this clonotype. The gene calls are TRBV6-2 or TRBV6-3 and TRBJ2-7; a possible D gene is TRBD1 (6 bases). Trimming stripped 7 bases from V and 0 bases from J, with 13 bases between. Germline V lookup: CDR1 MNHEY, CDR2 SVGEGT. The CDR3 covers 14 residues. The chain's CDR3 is CASKWGLSSYEQYF. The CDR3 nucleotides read TGTGCCAGCAAGTGGGGGCTCAGCTCCTACGAGCAGTACTTC.

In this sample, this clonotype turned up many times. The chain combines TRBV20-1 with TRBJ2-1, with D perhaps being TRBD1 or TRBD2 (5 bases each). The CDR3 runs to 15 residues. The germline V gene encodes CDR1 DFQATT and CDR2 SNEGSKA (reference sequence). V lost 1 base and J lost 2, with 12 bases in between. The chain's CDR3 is CSARVSGLTYNEQFF. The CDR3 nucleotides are TGCAGTGCTAGAGTATCGGGGCTCACCTACAATGAGCAGTTCTTC.

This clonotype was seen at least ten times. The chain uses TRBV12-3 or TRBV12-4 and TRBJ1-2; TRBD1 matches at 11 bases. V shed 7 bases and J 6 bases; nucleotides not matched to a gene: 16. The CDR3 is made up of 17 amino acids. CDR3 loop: CASTTRGQGVQRDGYTF. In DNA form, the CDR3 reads TGTGCCAGCACCACCCGGGGACAGGGGGTTCAAAGGGATGGCTACACCTTC.

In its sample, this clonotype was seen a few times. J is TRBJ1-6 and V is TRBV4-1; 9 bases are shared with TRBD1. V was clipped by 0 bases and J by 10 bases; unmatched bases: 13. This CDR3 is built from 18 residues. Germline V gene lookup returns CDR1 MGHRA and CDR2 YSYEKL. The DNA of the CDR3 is TGCGCCAGCAGCCAAGATAGCCCGAGACAGGGGGGATACTCACCCCTCCACTTT. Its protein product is CASSQDSPRQGGYSPLHF.

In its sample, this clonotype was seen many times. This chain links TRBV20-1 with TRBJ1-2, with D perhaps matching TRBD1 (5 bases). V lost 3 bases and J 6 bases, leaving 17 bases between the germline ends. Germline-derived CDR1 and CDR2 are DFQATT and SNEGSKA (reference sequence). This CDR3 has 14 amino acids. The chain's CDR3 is CSASPGAMNNGYTF. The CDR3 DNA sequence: TGCAGTGCTAGCCCCGGGGCAATGAATAATGGCTACACCTTC.

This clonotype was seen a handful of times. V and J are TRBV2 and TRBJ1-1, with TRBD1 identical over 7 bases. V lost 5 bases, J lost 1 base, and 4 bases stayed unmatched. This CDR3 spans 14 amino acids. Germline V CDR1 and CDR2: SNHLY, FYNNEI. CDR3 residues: CASSRGTENTEAFF. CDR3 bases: TGTGCCAGCAGTAGGGGGACAGAGAACACTGAAGCTTTCTTT.